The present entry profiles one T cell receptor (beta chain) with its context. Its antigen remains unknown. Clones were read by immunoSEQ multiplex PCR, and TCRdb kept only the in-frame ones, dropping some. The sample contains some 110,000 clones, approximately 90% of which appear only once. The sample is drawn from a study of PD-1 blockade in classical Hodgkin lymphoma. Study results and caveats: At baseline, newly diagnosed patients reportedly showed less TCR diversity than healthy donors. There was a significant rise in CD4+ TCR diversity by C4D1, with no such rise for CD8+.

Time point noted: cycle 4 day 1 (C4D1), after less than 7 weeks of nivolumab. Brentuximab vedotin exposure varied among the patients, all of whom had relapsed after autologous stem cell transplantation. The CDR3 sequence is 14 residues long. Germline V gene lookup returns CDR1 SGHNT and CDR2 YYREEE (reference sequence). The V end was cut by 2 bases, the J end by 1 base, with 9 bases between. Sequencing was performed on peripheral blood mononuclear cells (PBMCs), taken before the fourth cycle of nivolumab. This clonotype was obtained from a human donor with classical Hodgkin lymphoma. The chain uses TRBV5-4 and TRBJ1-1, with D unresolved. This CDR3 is CASSFRGSNTEAFF. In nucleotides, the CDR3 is TGTGCCAGCAGCTTCCGGGGATCGAACACTGAAGCTTTCTTT.